The 14 T cell receptor beta chains presented below share a single source sample, sequenced in a study of beta chain features in type 1 diabetes. Study observations and caveats: Among patients with Type 1 diabetes, TCRB CDR3s were moderately but significantly shorter in every one of the four CD4+ subsets.

These receptors' targets are unknown. As every portion of the isolated RNA was reverse transcribed, the sequencing read expressed TCRB transcripts. The assay was immunoSEQ multiplex PCR, and TCRdb's table has in-frame clones only and misses some. The sample has over 150,000 clones; around 8.6% are singletons. Sequencing was performed on central memory CD4+ T cells from blood. These receptors all come from a woman in her late teens or twenties with type 1 diabetes.

The chain combines TRBV19 with TRBJ2-7; 10 bases are a match to TRBD1. The V gene end was trimmed by 8 bases and the J gene end by 3 bases; junction bases not matched to a gene: 4. CDR1 LNHDA and CDR2 SQIVND come from the germline V gene (reference sequence). The CDR3 is 13 residues long. The CDR3 sequence: CASGDRGLYEQYF. The CDR3 DNA is TGTGCCAGTGGGGACAGGGGCCTCTACGAGCAGTACTTC.

This clone occurred a few times. This chain links TRBV5-4 with TRBJ1-2, with 9 nucleotides matching TRBD1. Germline lookup yields CDR1 SGHNT and CDR2 YYREEE (reference sequence). With 4 bases clipped from V and 9 bases from J, the junction kept 4 bases outside the gene matches. This CDR3 is built from 12 residues. CDR3 in amino acids: CASSLDRGRYTF. In nucleotides, the CDR3 is TGTGCCAGCAGCCTGGACAGGGGCCGCTACACCTTC.

The table lists this clone with a few counts. The chain joins TRBV7-3 to TRBJ2-4; 9 bases align to TRBD1. J lost 7 bases, V lost 5 bases, and 6 bases had no gene match. In germline, CDR1 is SGHTA, CDR2 FQGTGA. The CDR3 contains 14 residues. The CDR3: CASSPGTGFNIQYF. In DNA, the CDR3 is TGTGCCAGCAGCCCCGGGACAGGGTTTAACATTCAGTACTTC.

A note on this clone: The sample has other DNA sequences that encode this CDR3 too. The rearrangement uses TRBV7-9 and TRBJ2-1, with a possible D match to TRBD2 (6 bases). Germline CDR1 reads SEHNR; CDR2 reads FQNEAQ (reference sequence). V gave up 6 bases and J gave up 0 bases, with 12 bases separating them. This CDR3 is built from 15 residues. CDR3 amino acids: CASSPRGSSYNEQFF. The CDR3 DNA reads as TGTGCCAGCAGTCCTCGGGGGAGCTCCTACAATGAGCAGTTCTTC.

For the CDR3, the DNA is TGTGCCAGTCGACTAGGAGGCAATGAGCAGTTCTTC. Protein product: CASRLGGNEQFF. The chain recombines TRBV2 with TRBJ2-1, with D possibly matching TRBD2 (6 bases). Germline values: CDR1 SNHLY, CDR2 FYNNEI. Deletions cut 9 bases from V and 6 bases from J, with 12 bases between. The CDR3 is 12 amino acids.

In its sample, this clone was seen a few times. This chain uses TRBV15 with TRBJ2-7; 14 bases align to TRBD2. Trimming removed 2 bases from V and 5 bases from J; junction bases left unmatched: 2. From germline, CDR1 is LNHNV and CDR2 YYDKDF (reference sequence). CDR3 size: 15 residues. The CDR3 nucleotides read TGTGCCACCAGCAGACGACTAGCGGGAGGGGACGAGCAGTACTTC. Protein: CATSRRLAGGDEQYF.

This clone was recorded a few times. The DNA of the CDR3 is TGTGCCAGCAGCTTGTCCGGGTCCAATGGCTACACCTTC. Amino acids: CASSLSGSNGYTF. The chain uses TRBV7-8 and TRBJ1-2; D is ambiguous. The CDR3 loop spans 13 amino acids. Germline lookup yields CDR1 SGHVS and CDR2 FQNEAQ. V lost 3 bases and J 6 bases, leaving 11 bases between the germline ends.

This clone was counted a few times. The CDR3 region is CASSLPGLATYEQYF. The CDR3 coding sequence is TGTGCCAGCAGCTTACCGGGACTAGCCACCTACGAGCAGTACTTC. The rearrangement uses TRBV7-2 and TRBJ2-7; TRBD2 aligns across 9 bases. This CDR3 is built from 15 residues. Looked up from germline, CDR1 is SGHTA and CDR2 is FQGNSA. The junction had 4 bases not matched to a gene; V was cut back by 2 bases and J by 2 bases.

This chain joins TRBV28 and TRBJ1-2; D call uncertain. This CDR3 is built from 17 residues. The germline CDR1 and CDR2 sequences are MDHEN and SYDVKM. V was pared by 5 bases and J by 0 bases, with 19 bases between. DNA of the CDR3: TGTGCCAGCAGTGGAGCCGGGGTCCGTTGGGCTAACTATGGCTACACCTTC. Encoded protein: CASSGAGVRWANYGYTF.

This clone was counted only a few times. The J gene is TRBJ2-3, the V gene TRBV15, with TRBD1 matching 8 bases. Germline CDR1 is LNHNV and CDR2 is YYDKDF (reference sequence). V shed 1 base and J 3 bases; nucleotides not matched to a gene: 9. The CDR3 is 17 amino acids. DNA of the CDR3: TGTGCCACCAGCAGAGGCCAGGGGGCAGCTGGAACAGATACGCAGTATTTT. Translating gives CATSRGQGAAGTDTQYF.

V is TRBV7-2 and J is TRBJ2-1; 12 bases line up with TRBD2. The CDR3 length is 19 residues. Trimming removed 5 bases from V and 2 bases from J; junction bases left unmatched: 13. CDR1 and CDR2 (germline): SGHTA, FQGNSA. CDR3 in DNA: TGTGCCAGCAGCGGACTTTCTCTAGCGGGAGGGATTCCCTACAATGAGCAGTTCTTC. It specifies CASSGLSLAGGIPYNEQFF.

The genes are TRBV9 and TRBJ2-2; D is undetermined. There are 15 residues in the CDR3. Germline CDR1 is SGDLS and CDR2 is YYNGEE. With 4 bases removed from V and 0 bases from J, the gap between germline ends came to 10 bases. CDR3 loop: CASSLVQTNTGELFF. In DNA form, the CDR3 reads TGTGCCAGCAGCTTAGTACAGACGAACACCGGGGAGCTGTTTTTT.

In this sample, this clone turned up a few times. The chain carries TRBV28 and TRBJ1-2; a possible D gene is TRBD1 (6 bases). The CDR3 contains 14 residues. Trimming stripped 2 bases from V and 4 bases from J, with 11 bases between. The germline CDR1 and CDR2 sequences are MDHEN and SYDVKM. Written as DNA, the CDR3 is TGTGCCAGCAGTTTAACGGGGGGCCTCTATGGCTACACCTTC. Protein sequence: CASSLTGGLYGYTF.

The chain is built from TRBV7-2 and TRBJ2-2; D is perhaps TRBD2 (7 bases). There are 15 residues in the CDR3. Looked up from germline, CDR1 is SGHTA and CDR2 is FQGNSA. Trimming cost V 1 base and J 5 bases, with 11 bases left between them. Here the CDR3 DNA reads TGTGCCAGCAGCTTAGGAGGGGGGGCTACCGGGGAGCTGTTTTTT. It yields the protein CASSLGGGATGELFF.